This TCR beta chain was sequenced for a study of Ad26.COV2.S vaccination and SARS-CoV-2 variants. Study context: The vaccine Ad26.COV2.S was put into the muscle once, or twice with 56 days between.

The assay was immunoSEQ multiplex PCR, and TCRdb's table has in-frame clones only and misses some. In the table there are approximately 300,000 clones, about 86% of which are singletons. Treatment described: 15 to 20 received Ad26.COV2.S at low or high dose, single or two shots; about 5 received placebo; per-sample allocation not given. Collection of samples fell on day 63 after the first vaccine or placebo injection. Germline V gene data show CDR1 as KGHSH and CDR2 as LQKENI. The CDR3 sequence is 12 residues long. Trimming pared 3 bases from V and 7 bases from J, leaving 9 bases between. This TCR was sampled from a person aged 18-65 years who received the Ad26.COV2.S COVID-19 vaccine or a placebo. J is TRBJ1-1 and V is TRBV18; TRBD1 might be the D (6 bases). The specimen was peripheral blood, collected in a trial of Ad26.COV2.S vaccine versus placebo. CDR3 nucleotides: TGTGCCAGCTCACCGACAGGACGTGAAGCTTTCTTT. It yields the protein CASSPTGREAFF.